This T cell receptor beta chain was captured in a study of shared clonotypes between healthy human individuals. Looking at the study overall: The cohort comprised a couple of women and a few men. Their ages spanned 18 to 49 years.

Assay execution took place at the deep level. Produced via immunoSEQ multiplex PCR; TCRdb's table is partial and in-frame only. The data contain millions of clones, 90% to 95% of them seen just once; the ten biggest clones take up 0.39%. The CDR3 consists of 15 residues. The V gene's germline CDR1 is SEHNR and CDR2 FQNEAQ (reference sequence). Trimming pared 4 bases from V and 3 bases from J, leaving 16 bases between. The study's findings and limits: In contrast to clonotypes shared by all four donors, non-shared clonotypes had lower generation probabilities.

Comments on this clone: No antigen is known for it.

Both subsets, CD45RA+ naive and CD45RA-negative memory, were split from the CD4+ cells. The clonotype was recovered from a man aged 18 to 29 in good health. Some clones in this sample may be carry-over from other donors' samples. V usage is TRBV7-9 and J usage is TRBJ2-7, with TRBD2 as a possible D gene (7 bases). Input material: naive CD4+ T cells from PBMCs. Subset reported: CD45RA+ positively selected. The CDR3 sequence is CASSSYAGDYYEQYF. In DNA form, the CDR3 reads TGTGCCAGCAGCTCTTATGCAGGGGACTACTACGAGCAGTACTTC.